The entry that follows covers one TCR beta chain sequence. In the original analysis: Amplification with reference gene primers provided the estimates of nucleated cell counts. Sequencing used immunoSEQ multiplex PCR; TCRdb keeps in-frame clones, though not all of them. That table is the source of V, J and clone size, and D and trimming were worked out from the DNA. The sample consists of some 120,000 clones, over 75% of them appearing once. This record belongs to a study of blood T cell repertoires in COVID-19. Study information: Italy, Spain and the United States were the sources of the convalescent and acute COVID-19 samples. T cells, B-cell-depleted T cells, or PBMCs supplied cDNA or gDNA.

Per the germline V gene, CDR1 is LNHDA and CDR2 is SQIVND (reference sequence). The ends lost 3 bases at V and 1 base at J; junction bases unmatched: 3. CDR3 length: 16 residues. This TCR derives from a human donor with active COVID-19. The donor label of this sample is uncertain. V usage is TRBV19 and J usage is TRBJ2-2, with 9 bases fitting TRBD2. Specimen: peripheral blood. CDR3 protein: CASSMALAGNTGELFF. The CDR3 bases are TGTGCCAGTAGTATGGCACTAGCGGGGAACACCGGGGAGCTGTTTTTT.